Below, 21 T cell receptor beta chains from the same sample are listed, as sequenced in a study of cytomegalovirus exposure and HLA in healthy donors. With 60 Vbeta and 13 Jbeta primers, the PCR was carried out. Here immunoSEQ multiplex PCR was the method, and the copy in TCRdb shows in-frame clones only, minus some. In the table there are fewer than 120,000 clones, around 87% of which are singletons. The sample consisted of PBMCs. The receptors were gathered from a man in his forties in good health and CMV-seronegative.

The chain carries TRBV19 and TRBJ2-2; D might be TRBD1 (5 bases). CDR1 LNHDA and CDR2 SQIVND come from the germline V gene (reference sequence). The V end was cut by 6 bases, the J end by 2 bases, with 10 bases between. This CDR3 has 14 residues. CDR3 region: CASRQGPNTGELFF. The DNA of the CDR3 is TGTGCCAGTAGGCAGGGCCCCAACACCGGGGAGCTGTTTTTT.

For this clone: At one end the junction does not follow the germline gene, possibly because of a read error. Additional DNA sequences in this sample encode the identical CDR3. The CDR3 loop is CASSYPGAGVYEQYF. CDR3 coding DNA: TGTGCCAGCAGTTACCCCGGAGCGGGGGTCTACGAACAGTACTTC. This chain joins TRBV6-5 and TRBJ2-7, with TRBD2 matching over 8 bases. Looked up from germline, CDR1 is MNHEY and CDR2 is SVGAGI. The CDR3 length is 15 residues.

This chain connects TRBV28 to TRBJ2-7; TRBD1 might be the D (5 bases). In germline, CDR1 is MDHEN, CDR2 SYDVKM. Trimming pared 6 bases from V and 6 bases from J, leaving 15 bases between. The CDR3 covers 13 residues. The CDR3 coding sequence is TGTGCCAGCAGCCTCCAGGGTAAGGGCGAGCAGTACTTC. It yields the protein CASSLQGKGEQYF.

This chain links TRBV5-1 with TRBJ1-2; D is perhaps TRBD1 (5 bases). The germline gives CDR1 SGHRS, CDR2 YFSETQ. Trimming took off 5 bases at V and 3 bases at J, with 17 bases between the two ends. The CDR3 contains 15 residues. The CDR3 region has the DNA TGCGCCAGCAGACCGCAGGACGGGGACTACTATGGCTACACCTTC. This gives the protein CASRPQDGDYYGYTF.

The chain combines TRBV14 with TRBJ1-1, with D possibly being TRBD1 (5 bases). Trimming pared 2 bases from V and 7 bases from J, leaving 11 bases between. The length of the CDR3 is 13 residues. Germline loops: CDR1 SGHDN, CDR2 FVKESK. The CDR3 DNA reads as TGTGCCAGCAGCCAAATAAGGGGAGGTGAAGCTTTCTTT. This encodes CASSQIRGGEAFF.

The rearrangement links TRBV19 to TRBJ1-5; D unclear. The CDR3 length is 13 residues. The germline CDR1 and CDR2 sequences are LNHDA and SQIVND (reference sequence). V was trimmed by 5 bases and J by 6 bases, leaving 11 bases between them. The CDR3 DNA sequence: TGTGCCAGTAGTTGGGCCTTCGCTCAGCCCCAGCATTTT. As protein: CASSWAFAQPQHF. Drawing the rest from reference TRBV19 and TRBJ1-5, the complete variable domain is DGGITQSPKYLFRKEGQNVTLSCEQNLNHDAMYWYRQDPGQGLRLIYYSQIVNDFQKGDIAEGYSVSREKKESFPLTVTSAQKNPTAFYLCASSWAFAQPQHFGDGTRLSIL.

CDR3 protein: CASSTRGQSSEQYF. CDR3 DNA sequence: TGTGCCAGTAGTACCCGGGGACAGTCTAGCGAGCAGTACTTC. The V and J genes are TRBV19 and TRBJ2-7; 7 bases match TRBD1. The V gene end was trimmed by 4 bases and the J gene end by 6 bases; junction bases not matched to a gene: 9. CDR1 LNHDA and CDR2 SQIVND come from the germline V gene (reference sequence). The CDR3 is 14 amino acids.

This chain links TRBV27 with TRBJ1-5; the match to TRBD1 covers 8 bases. Germline V CDR1 and CDR2: MNHEY, SMNVEV (reference sequence). The CDR3 has 14 amino acids. Trimming cost V 3 bases and J 2 bases; bases outside gene matches: 0. CDR3 protein: CASSLDRGNQPQHF. The DNA of the CDR3 is TGTGCCAGCAGTTTGGACAGGGGCAATCAGCCCCAGCATTTT.

V gene TRBV11-2 combines with J gene TRBJ1-1; D perhaps matches TRBD1 (6 bases). The V end was cut by 4 bases, the J end by 3 bases, with 15 bases between. In germline, CDR1 is SGHAT, CDR2 FQNNGV. The CDR3 extends over 15 amino acids. Here the CDR3 DNA reads TGTGCCAGCAGCTCGTACAGGGCGGGGGACACTGAAGCTTTCTTT. It specifies CASSSYRAGDTEAFF.

The J gene is TRBJ2-7, the V gene TRBV2, with a weak D call TRBD1 (6 bases). Per germline, CDR1 SNHLY and CDR2 FYNNEI. The CDR3 sequence is 12 residues long. Trimming took off 4 bases at V and 2 bases at J, with 6 bases between the two ends. CDR3 amino acids: CASSGDTYEQYF. CDR3 nucleotide sequence: TGTGCCAGCAGTGGGGACACCTACGAGCAGTACTTC. Supplemented by reference TRBV2 and TRBJ2-7, the full variable domain reads EPEVTQTPSHQVTQMGQEVILRCVPISNHLYFYWYRQILGQKVEFLVSFYNNEISEKSEIFDDQFSVERPDGSNFTLKIRSTKLEDSAMYFCASSGDTYEQYFGPGTRLTVT.

In its sample, this clone was seen a few times. The CDR3 reads CSARDSTNSPLHF. In nucleotides, the CDR3 is TGCAGCGCCCGGGACAGTACCAATTCACCCCTCCACTTT. This chain links TRBV29-1 with TRBJ1-6; 7 nucleotides match TRBD1. Germline lookup yields CDR1 SQVTM and CDR2 ANQGSEA. The junction had 7 bases not matched to a gene; V was cut back by 7 bases and J by 7 bases. The CDR3 extends over 13 amino acids.

This chain links TRBV7-8 with TRBJ1-6; a possible D gene is TRBD1 (6 bases). Germline CDR1 and CDR2: SGHVS and FQNEAQ. The CDR3 runs to 15 residues. The ends were cut back, 5 bases at V and 9 bases at J, with 17 bases in the middle. The CDR3 protein is CASSTLTGSSSPLHF. The CDR3 nucleotides read TGTGCCAGCAGCACCCTGACAGGATCAAGTTCACCCCTCCACTTT.

The chain employs TRBV29-1 and TRBJ1-6; 8 bases line up with TRBD1. With V trimmed by 4 bases and J by 10 bases, 6 bases remained unmatched. This CDR3 has 13 amino acids. The germline gives CDR1 SQVTM, CDR2 ANQGSEA. The CDR3 sequence is CSVARGLGSPLHF. The CDR3 DNA sequence: TGCAGCGTTGCCAGGGGGCTGGGGTCACCCCTCCACTTT.

V is TRBV7-9 and J is TRBJ1-4, with 10 bases matching TRBD1. There are 15 residues in the CDR3. Germline loops: CDR1 SEHNR, CDR2 FQNEAQ (reference sequence). The V gene end was trimmed by 3 bases and the J gene end by 13 bases; junction bases not matched to a gene: 11. The CDR3 is CASSLSGGQGEPLFF. CDR3 sequence (DNA): TGTGCCAGCAGCTTGTCGGGCGGACAGGGGGAACCACTGTTTTTT.

J is TRBJ1-1 and V is TRBV16, with D possibly matching TRBD1 (6 bases). Looked up from germline, CDR1 is KGHSY and CDR2 is FQNENV. This CDR3 contains 18 residues. V lost 1 base, J lost 3 bases, and 21 bases lay in between. The CDR3 nucleotides are TGTGCCAGCAGCCAATTGGGGTTGGGGGCGGCACCGGACACTGAAGCTTTCTTT. It encodes CASSQLGLGAAPDTEAFF.

The rearrangement joins TRBV5-4 to TRBJ2-5, with D possibly matching TRBD1 (5 bases). CDR3 length equals 14 residues. Deletions cut 0 bases from V and 2 bases from J, with 8 bases between. CDR1 is SGHNT and CDR2 is YYREEE in the germline V gene (reference sequence). CDR3 nucleotides: TGTGCCAGCAGCTTGGACAGGCCTCAAGAGACCCAGTACTTC. Translation: CASSLDRPQETQYF.

CDR3 sequence (DNA): TGTGCCAGCACAAACAGCTACTATGGCTACACCTTC. It codes for CASTNSYYGYTF. The chain employs TRBV28 and TRBJ1-2; D gene unclear. Germline values: CDR1 MDHEN, CDR2 SYDVKM. Trimming left V 7 bases short and J 3 bases short, with 9 bases between. The CDR3 loop spans 12 amino acids.

The chain is built from TRBV29-1 and TRBJ2-4, with D possibly matching TRBD1 (5 bases). The CDR3 contains 12 residues. Deletions cut 4 bases from V and 3 bases from J, with 7 bases between. Germline CDR1 is SQVTM and CDR2 is ANQGSEA. The CDR3 DNA reads TGCAGCGTTGCCAGGGACAAAAACATTCAGTACTTC. Protein: CSVARDKNIQYF.

The chain has TRBV10-3 and TRBJ2-2, with 9 bases fitting TRBD2. CDR1 and CDR2 from the germline V gene are ENHRY and SYGVKD. Losses at the gene ends were 3 bases for V and 6 bases for J; bases not matched to a gene: 5. The CDR3 is 15 amino acids. CDR3 DNA sequence: TGTGCCATCAGTGACGGGCGGGGGGGCTCCGGGGAGCTGTTTTTT. Translated, it gives CAISDGRGGSGELFF.

The gene calls are TRBV7-9 and TRBJ2-2, with D maybe TRBD2 (6 bases). This CDR3 region has 14 residues. The V end was cut by 5 bases, the J end by 11 bases, with 18 bases between. Looked up from germline, CDR1 is SEHNR and CDR2 is FQNEAQ (reference sequence). CDR3 nucleotides: TGTGCCAGCAGCCTAACCATCCGGGACTCCGAGCTGTTTTTT. It translates to CASSLTIRDSELFF.

The chain has TRBV2 and TRBJ1-6, with TRBD1 identical over 8 bases. V shed 4 bases and J 6 bases; nucleotides not matched to a gene: 8. The germline gives CDR1 SNHLY, CDR2 FYNNEI. This CDR3 has 16 amino acids. DNA for the CDR3: TGTGCCAGCAGTGTTTTCAGGGGGCGGAGTAATTCACCCCTCCACTTT. It yields the protein CASSVFRGRSNSPLHF.